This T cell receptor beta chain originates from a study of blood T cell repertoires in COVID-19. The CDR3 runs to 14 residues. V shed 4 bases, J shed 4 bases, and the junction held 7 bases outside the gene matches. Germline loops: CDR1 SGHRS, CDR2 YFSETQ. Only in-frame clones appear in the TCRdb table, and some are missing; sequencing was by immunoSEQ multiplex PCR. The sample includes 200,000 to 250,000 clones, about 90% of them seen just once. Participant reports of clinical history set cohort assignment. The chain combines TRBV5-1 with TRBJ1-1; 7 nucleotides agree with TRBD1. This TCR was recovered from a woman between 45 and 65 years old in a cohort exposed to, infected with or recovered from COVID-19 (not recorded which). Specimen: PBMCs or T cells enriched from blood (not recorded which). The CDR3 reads CASSQRQGGTEAFF. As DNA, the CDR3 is TGCGCCAGCAGCCAAAGACAGGGCGGCACTGAAGCTTTCTTT.